This entry lists 31 T cell receptor beta chains sequenced from one sample in a study of vaccination and CD4 T cells after COVID-19 (dated by TCRdb to the early 2020s). Library construction relied on PCR. TCRdb names Illumina iSeq 100 as the instrument used. In-frame beta chains were kept once TCRdb had trimmed the public reads at Q25 with fastp and called clones with MiXCR. Identical CDR3 proteins give one entry, which carries the most common genes and DNA. Present in this sample are about 18,000 distinct CDR3 sequences, roughly two thirds of which were seen just once. The ten largest clones represent roughly 1.1% of the sample. The sample was CD4+ T cells from blood, taken after SARS-CoV-2 vaccination. The receptors derive from a human donor who had recovered from COVID-19.

The chain carries TRBV6-1 and TRBJ2-5; D uncertain. The ends were cut back, 1 base at V and 5 bases at J, with 11 bases in the middle. This CDR3 region has 14 residues. The germline gives CDR1 MNHNS, CDR2 SASEGT. The CDR3 sequence is CASSEGGSRETQYF. The CDR3 nucleotides are TGTGCCAGCAGTGAAGGCGGTTCAAGGGAGACCCAGTACTTC.

The J gene is TRBJ1-5, the V gene TRBV6-1; D possibly corresponds to TRBD1 (5 bases). In germline, CDR1 is MNHNS, CDR2 SASEGT. CDR3 length equals 16 residues. The germline V and J ends were trimmed by 6 bases and 1 base, with 16 bases remaining between them. CDR3 coding DNA: TGTGCCAGCAGGAGGAGGGGTGTATTAAGCAATCAGCCCCAGCATTTT. This encodes CASRRRGVLSNQPQHF.

The gene calls are TRBV6-4 and TRBJ2-1; tentatively, D is TRBD1 (7 bases). Trimming took off 2 bases at V and 8 bases at J, with 16 bases between the two ends. The CDR3 totals 15 residues. CDR1 and CDR2 from the germline V gene are MRHNA and SNTAGT. The DNA of the CDR3 is TGTGCCAGCAGTGACCGGAGGGGGCTCGAGTATGAGCAGTTCTTC. Protein: CASSDRRGLEYEQFF.

This clonotype was recorded only once. This chain connects TRBV20-1 to TRBJ1-1; D is undetermined. Germline V gene data show CDR1 as DFQATT and CDR2 as SNEGSKA (reference sequence). V lost 6 bases and J 2 bases, leaving 19 bases between the germline ends. The CDR3 extends over 15 amino acids. In DNA, the CDR3 is TGCAGTGCCAAGGCGGGGAACGCGGAAAACACTGAAGCTTTCTTT. It is translated as CSAKAGNAENTEAFF.

The chain employs TRBV21-1 and TRBJ1-1; TRBD1 is the table's D call, not checked against the DNA. TRBV21-1 is recorded as a pseudogene. The CDR3 totals 11 residues. The CDR3 spells CASRTGGEAFF. In DNA form, the CDR3 reads TGTGCCAGCAGGACGGGGGGTGAAGCTTTCTTT.

This clonotype was found a few times. This chain joins TRBV20-1 and TRBJ1-5; no clear D gene. V lost 3 bases and J 5 bases, leaving 8 bases between the germline ends. Looked up from germline, CDR1 is DFQATT and CDR2 is SNEGSKA (reference sequence). This CDR3 has 12 residues. CDR3 residues: CSASVGDQPQHF. For the CDR3, the DNA is TGCAGTGCTAGTGTGGGAGATCAGCCCCAGCATTTT.

J is TRBJ1-6 and V is TRBV7-9, with 7 nucleotides matching TRBD1. The J segment lost 9 bases and the V segment lost 5 bases, leaving 10 bases of the junction unmatched. This CDR3 comprises 15 residues. Germline CDR1 SEHNR, CDR2 FQNEAQ (reference sequence). The CDR3 sequence is CASSTYRGGSSPLHF. The CDR3 DNA reads as TGTGCCAGCAGCACATACAGGGGTGGTAGTTCACCCCTCCACTTT.

J is TRBJ2-7 and V is TRBV27; D may correspond to TRBD1 or TRBD2 (5 bases each). V was shortened by 6 bases and J by 3 bases, with 15 bases between the two germline ends. Germline CDR1 reads MNHEY; CDR2 reads SMNVEV (reference sequence). The CDR3 is 14 residues long. This chain's CDR3 is CASRPTGRNYEQYF. CDR3 nucleotide sequence: TGTGCCAGCAGACCCACGGGACGGAACTACGAGCAGTACTTC.

The V call is TRBV4-1, the J call TRBJ1-4; D is possibly TRBD1 (6 bases). The V gene's germline CDR1 is MGHRA and CDR2 YSYEKL. The ends were cut back, 4 bases at V and 2 bases at J, with 11 bases in the middle. The CDR3 sequence is 15 residues long. The CDR3 loop is CASSLPGATNEKLFF. The CDR3 region has the DNA TGCGCCAGCAGCCTCCCAGGGGCGACTAATGAAAAACTGTTTTTT.

V and J are TRBV6-1 and TRBJ1-1, with 8 positions matching TRBD1. The CDR3 length is 15 residues. Germline V lookup: CDR1 MNHNS, CDR2 SASEGT. Germline trimming cut 5 bases from V and 3 bases from J; bases unmatched to any gene: 8. CDR3: CASSRTGTADTEAFF. CDR3 coding DNA: TGTGCCAGCAGTAGGACAGGGACGGCGGACACTGAAGCTTTCTTT.

This clonotype was seen just once. The rearrangement joins TRBV10-2 to TRBJ1-4, with D tentatively TRBD1 (5 bases). The V and J ends lost 3 bases and 8 bases respectively, with 13 bases between them. The germline gives CDR1 WSHSY, CDR2 SAAADI. The CDR3 extends over 14 amino acids. The CDR3: CASSEGQGPEKLFF. The CDR3 DNA reads TGCGCCAGCAGTGAAGGCCAGGGACCCGAAAAACTGTTTTTT.

The chain links TRBV19 to TRBJ2-3; D is possibly TRBD1 (5 bases). Trimming removed 8 bases at V and 2 bases at J, with 11 bases between. The CDR3 covers 13 residues. Germline values: CDR1 LNHDA, CDR2 SQIVND (reference sequence). CDR3 region: CASRTPNTDTQYF. DNA for the CDR3: TGTGCCAGTCGGACACCAAACACAGATACGCAGTATTTT.

This clonotype has just a few counts. The J gene is TRBJ1-5, the V gene TRBV6-2 or TRBV6-3; no clear D. The ends were cut back, 7 bases at V and 6 bases at J, with 10 bases in the middle. Germline CDR1 is MNHEY and CDR2 is SVGEGT. The CDR3 extends over 12 amino acids. The CDR3 here is CASMSGVQPQHF. The DNA for the CDR3 is TGTGCCAGCATGTCGGGTGTTCAGCCCCAGCATTTT.

The V gene is TRBV12-3 or TRBV12-4, the J gene TRBJ1-6; D unclear. This CDR3 region has 16 residues. The ends were cut back, 3 bases at V and 9 bases at J, with 18 bases in the middle. The CDR3 spells CASSLEGSVLGSPLHF. Written as DNA, the CDR3 is TGTGCCAGCAGTTTGGAGGGTTCGGTCCTAGGTTCACCCCTCCACTTT.

The chain uses TRBV2 and TRBJ1-2, with a weak D call TRBD1 (5 bases). The germline V and J ends were trimmed by 6 bases and 0 bases, with 14 bases remaining between them. Germline V gives CDR1 SNHLY, CDR2 FYNNEI. CDR3 length: 15 residues. CDR3: CASSPRGEANYGYTF. The CDR3 coding sequence is TGTGCCAGCAGCCCGAGAGGGGAAGCTAACTATGGCTACACCTTC. Full variable domain (outside the CDR3, taken from reference TRBV2 and TRBJ1-2): EPEVTQTPSHQVTQMGQEVILRCVPISNHLYFYWYRQILGQKVEFLVSFYNNEISEKSEIFDDQFSVERPDGSNFTLKIRSTKLEDSAMYFCASSPRGEANYGYTFGSGTRLTVV.

V usage is TRBV7-8 and J usage is TRBJ2-5, with D perhaps matching TRBD1 (5 bases). Germline lookup yields CDR1 SGHVS and CDR2 FQNEAQ. V dropped 3 bases and J dropped 1 base, with 12 bases sitting between them. There are 15 residues in the CDR3. Here the CDR3 reads CASSFMSQGQETQYF. The CDR3 DNA follows: TGTGCCAGCAGCTTCATGTCCCAGGGCCAAGAGACCCAGTACTTC.

The chain carries TRBV27 and TRBJ1-6, with 10 bases that match TRBD1. CDR1 and CDR2 (germline): MNHEY, SMNVEV (reference sequence). V lost 4 bases and J lost 10; bases outside the gene matches: 10. CDR3 length equals 16 residues. CDR3 bases: TGTGCCAGCAGTTCAAGAGCGGGACAGGGGATATCACCCCTCCACTTT. Protein: CASSSRAGQGISPLHF.

This rearrangement joins TRBV6-2 or TRBV6-3 to TRBJ2-3; possibly TRBD1 for D (5 bases). CDR1 and CDR2 (germline): MNHEY, SVGEGT. This CDR3 is 19 amino acids long. V was clipped by 4 bases and J by 1 base, with 24 bases between them. As DNA, the CDR3 is TGTGCCAGCAGTTCCAAACCAGGGCGGTTAGAGTACGGCACAGATACGCAGTATTTT. Translating it yields CASSSKPGRLEYGTDTQYF.

V and J are TRBV5-4 and TRBJ2-2; TRBD1 matches 7 bases. With V trimmed by 0 bases and J by 1 base, 3 bases remained unmatched. CDR1 SGHNT and CDR2 YYREEE come from the germline V gene (reference sequence). The CDR3 spans 16 residues. The CDR3 nucleotides are TGTGCCAGCAGCTTGGGTGGGACAGTGAACACCGGGGAGCTGTTTTTT. It is translated as CASSLGGTVNTGELFF.

The rearrangement links TRBV6-1 to TRBJ2-7; tentatively, D is TRBD2 (6 bases). Germline CDR1 and CDR2: MNHNS and SASEGT. CDR3 size: 14 residues. Deletions cut 6 bases from V and 0 bases from J, with 12 bases between. CDR3 protein: CASSQPGLSYEQYF. The CDR3 DNA reads as TGTGCCAGCAGCCAACCGGGACTCTCCTACGAGCAGTACTTC.

The chain joins TRBV9 to TRBJ2-1; D is undetermined. Trimming left V 3 bases short and J 9 bases short, with 13 bases between. Germline V gene sequence: CDR1 SGDLS, CDR2 YYNGEE. The CDR3 is made up of 13 amino acids. CDR3 coding DNA: TGTGCCAGCAGCGCAAGAATTATGGGTGAGCAGTTCTTC. This translates into CASSARIMGEQFF.

J is TRBJ1-1 and V is TRBV28, with D maybe TRBD1 (5 bases). The CDR3 is made up of 15 amino acids. Trimming removed 2 bases from V and 1 base from J, with 11 bases in between. Germline CDR1 MDHEN, CDR2 SYDVKM. The CDR3 here is CASSLLGARNTEAFF. The CDR3 DNA follows: TGTGCCAGCAGTTTACTAGGGGCCCGGAACACTGAAGCTTTCTTT. Full variable domain (missing parts from reference TRBV28 and TRBJ1-1): DVKVTQSSRYLVKRTGEKVFLECVQDMDHENMFWYRQDPGLGLRLIYFSYDVKMKEKGDIPEGYSVSREKKERFSLILESASTNQTSMYLCASSLLGARNTEAFFGQGTRLTVV.

This clonotype was detected a few times. This sequence joins TRBV28 and TRBJ1-2, with no clear D. CDR1 is MDHEN, CDR2 SYDVKM, per germline. V shed 2 bases and J shed 6 bases, with 13 bases lying between them. This CDR3 is 14 amino acids long. CDR3 sequence (DNA): TGTGCCAGCAGTTTAGTGGAGGTAGGGAATGGCTACACCTTC. Protein product: CASSLVEVGNGYTF.

The genes are TRBV6-1 and TRBJ1-6; possible D gene TRBD1, 5 bases. Between the trimmed V and J ends, which lost 5 bases and 9 bases, there was a span of 20 bases. The CDR3 totals 16 residues. Per the germline V gene, CDR1 is MNHNS and CDR2 is SASEGT. CDR3 in amino acids: CASSPPGSQTASPLHF. The CDR3 DNA follows: TGTGCCAGCAGTCCCCCCGGAAGCCAGACAGCTTCACCCCTCCACTTT.

Remarks on this clonotype: One end of the junction is discordant with germline, which a read error may explain. The V and J genes are TRBV15 and TRBJ2-3, with 12 bases fitting TRBD2. Looked up from germline, CDR1 is LNHNV and CDR2 is YYDKDF (reference sequence). There are 17 residues in the CDR3. Here the CDR3 reads CAASRAGLAGSSDTQYF. The CDR3 DNA follows: TGTGCCGCCAGCAGGGCTGGACTAGCGGGAAGTTCAGATACGCAGTATTTT.

The chain recombines TRBV20-1 with TRBJ1-5; no clear D gene. V lost 3 bases and J lost 4, with 13 bases in between. This CDR3 comprises 14 residues. CDR1 is DFQATT, CDR2 SNEGSKA, per germline (reference sequence). The DNA for the CDR3 is TGCAGTGCTAGTGTGACCCTTCGGAATCAGCCCCAGCATTTT. This translates into CSASVTLRNQPQHF.

This clonotype has only a few counts. This chain uses TRBV24-1 with TRBJ2-4, with 10 nucleotides matching TRBD2. Germline CDR1 reads KGHDR; CDR2 reads SFDVKD. Trimming took 4 bases from V and 10 from J; bases not matched to a gene: 6. The CDR3 has 14 residues. The CDR3 DNA follows: TGTGCCACCAGTGACCCTAGCGGGAGTGGGATTCAGTACTTC. It yields the protein CATSDPSGSGIQYF.

The rearrangement links TRBV19 to TRBJ1-2, with TRBD1 matching over 9 bases. The CDR3 contains 14 residues. Trimming removed 7 bases from V and 4 bases from J; junction bases left unmatched: 7. In germline, CDR1 is LNHDA, CDR2 SQIVND (reference sequence). The CDR3 DNA follows: TGTGCCAGTACTGGGGACAGGGAGGTCTATGGCTACACCTTC. Amino acids: CASTGDREVYGYTF.

The chain employs TRBV19 and TRBJ1-1; no reliable D call. This CDR3 contains 12 residues. Trimming removed 6 bases at V and 0 bases at J, with 5 bases between. Germline V gives CDR1 LNHDA, CDR2 SQIVND (reference sequence). CDR3 nucleotide sequence: TGTGCCAGTAGACACCTGAACACTGAAGCTTTCTTT. Amino acids: CASRHLNTEAFF.

There are a few counts of this clonotype. The chain combines TRBV19 with TRBJ2-3; 10 nucleotides match TRBD1. The CDR3 has 14 residues. V dropped 3 bases and J dropped 5; count of bases not matched to a gene: 2. The germline gives CDR1 LNHDA, CDR2 SQIVND (reference sequence). The CDR3 loop is CASSMGQGLDTQYF. The CDR3 DNA reads as TGTGCCAGTAGTATGGGACAGGGGTTAGATACGCAGTATTTT.

The chain combines TRBV20-1 with TRBJ2-7; 7 nucleotides align to TRBD2. The CDR3 loop spans 11 amino acids. Losses at the gene ends were 5 bases for V and 3 bases for J; bases not matched to a gene: 1. The germline gives CDR1 DFQATT, CDR2 SNEGSKA (reference sequence). CDR3 coding DNA: TGCAGTGCTGCGGGAGACTACGAGCAGTACTTC. Its translation: CSAAGDYEQYF.